One sample yielded the 3 T cell receptor beta chains listed below, sequenced in a study of shared clonotypes between healthy human individuals. Libraries were prepared by immunoSEQ multiplex PCR; TCRdb keeps only in-frame clonotypes and omits some of them. The data contain about 2.2 million clones, about 93% of them singletons. CD8 cells classed as naive were CD45RO-negative and positively selected for CCR7, excluding terminally differentiated effector memory CD45RA+ cells. Sequenced input: naive CD8+ T cells from PBMCs. Receptors were obtained from a man between 18 and 29 years old in good health. Some clones in this sample may be carry-over from other donors' samples.

V and J are TRBV6-5 and TRBJ2-7; 9 nucleotides align to TRBD1. V lost 1 base, J lost 3 bases, and 4 bases stayed unmatched. The CDR3 contains 15 residues. CDR1 MNHEY and CDR2 SVGAGI come from the germline V gene. The chain's CDR3 is CASSYWTGDVYEQYF. CDR3 bases: TGTGCCAGCAGTTACTGGACAGGGGACGTCTACGAGCAGTACTTC.

The chain is built from TRBV2 and TRBJ1-5; D is perhaps TRBD1 (5 bases). The CDR3 contains 13 residues. Deletions cut 8 bases from V and 2 bases from J, with 10 bases between. CDR1 is SNHLY, CDR2 FYNNEI, per germline. The CDR3 loop is CASGGRGNQPQHF. CDR3 bases: TGTGCCAGCGGGGGGAGAGGCAATCAGCCCCAGCATTTT.

This rearrangement joins TRBV5-1 to TRBJ2-3; no clear D gene. The ends were cut back, 4 bases at V and 3 bases at J, with 15 bases in the middle. The CDR3 extends over 15 amino acids. Germline V CDR1 and CDR2: SGHRS, YFSETQ. The CDR3 is CASSPVPGQTDTQYF. For the CDR3, the DNA is TGCGCCAGCAGCCCTGTCCCGGGCCAGACAGATACGCAGTATTTT.